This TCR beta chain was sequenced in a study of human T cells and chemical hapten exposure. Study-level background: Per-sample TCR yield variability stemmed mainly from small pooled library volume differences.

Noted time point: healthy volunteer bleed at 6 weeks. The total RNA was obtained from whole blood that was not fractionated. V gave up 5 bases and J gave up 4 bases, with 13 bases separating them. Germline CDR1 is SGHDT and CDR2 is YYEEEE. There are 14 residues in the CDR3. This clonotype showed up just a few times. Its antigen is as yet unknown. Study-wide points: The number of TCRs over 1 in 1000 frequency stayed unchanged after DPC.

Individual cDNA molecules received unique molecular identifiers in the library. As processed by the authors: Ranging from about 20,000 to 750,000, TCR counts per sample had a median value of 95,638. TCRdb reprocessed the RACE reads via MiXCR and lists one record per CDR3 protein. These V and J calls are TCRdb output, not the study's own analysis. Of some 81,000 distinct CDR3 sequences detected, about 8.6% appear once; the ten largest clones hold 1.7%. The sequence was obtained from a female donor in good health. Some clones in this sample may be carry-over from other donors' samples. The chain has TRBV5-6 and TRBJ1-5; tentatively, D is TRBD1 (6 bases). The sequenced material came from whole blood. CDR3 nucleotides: TGTGCCAGCAGTTTAACAGGGAGGAATCAGCCCCAGCATTTT. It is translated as CASSLTGRNQPQHF. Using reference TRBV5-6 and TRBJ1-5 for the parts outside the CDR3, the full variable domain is DAGVTQSPTHLIKTRGQQVTLRCSPKSGHDTVSWYQQALGQGPQFIFQYYEEEERQRGNFPDRFSGHQFPNYSSELNVNALLLGDSALYLCASSLTGRNQPQHFGDGTRLSIL.